Listed below are T cell receptor beta chains from one sample, sequenced in a study of shared clonotypes between healthy human individuals. Profiled with immunoSEQ multiplex PCR; TCRdb holds only in-frame clones, not every one. The table has a few hundred thousand clones, almost 97% seen once. The specimen sequenced was naive CD4+ T cells sorted from blood. The receptor source for this set is a woman aged 30 to 39 in good health. CDR3s leave out the opening cysteine and the closing phenylalanine or tryptophan. Fields, in order: V gene, D gene, J gene, clone size, CDR3 length, CDR3 protein. D genes are given only for firm matches. Clone size is shown for a subset of rows, as once, few, many or a class of expanded clone.

>TRBV7-2|NA|TRBJ2-2|NA|12
ASSLGLNTGELF
>TRBV7-9|NA|TRBJ2-4|NA|12
ASSTDWERYIQY
>TRBV5-1|NA|TRBJ2-3|once|14
ASAPAPERSTDTQY
>TRBV7-3|NA|TRBJ2-1|once|15
ASSPQPGTLKGNEQF
>TRBV5-8|TRBD2|TRBJ2-2|NA|16
ASSLEFFGLANTGELF
>TRBV11-2|NA|TRBJ2-1|NA|12
ATKEGRSYNEQF
>TRBV6-5|NA|TRBJ2-7|NA|13
ASSYSNSGAYEQY
>TRBV7-6|NA|TRBJ1-2|NA|11
ASSLEDTYGYT
>TRBV5-6|NA|TRBJ2-3|NA|10
ASRMSGDTQY
>TRBV6-5|NA|TRBJ2-7|NA|13
ASSSKRRDSYEQY
>TRBV10-2|NA|TRBJ1-5|once|12
ATGLFRDNQPQH
>TRBV6-1|NA|TRBJ2-7|NA|13
ASSERWADLGEQY
>TRBV5-1|NA|TRBJ2-2|NA|14
ASSLGQRNSNGELF
>TRBV18|NA|TRBJ1-1|NA|12
ASSSGSLNTEAF
>TRBV18|NA|TRBJ2-6|NA|12
ASSPQGGANVLT
>TRBV7-2|TRBD1|TRBJ1-2|NA|11
ASTGQVPYGYT
>TRBV12-5|NA|TRBJ2-7|NA|10
ASAKDSYEQY
>TRBV2|TRBD1|TRBJ1-5|NA|13
ASRDREVGNQPQH
>TRBV28|NA|TRBJ2-1|NA|12
AGRSSQLGHEQF
>TRBV4-1|TRBD2|NA|NA|18
ASSQGILPSGRSRSYEQY
>TRBV27|NA|TRBJ1-3|NA|11
ASRSPSGNTIY
>TRBV5-1|NA|TRBJ2-5|NA|14
ASSLGATLIQETQY
>TRBV28|NA|TRBJ2-2|NA|12
ASIPDRNTGELF
>TRBV5-1|NA|TRBJ2-3|NA|14
ASSSGIEWRTDTQY
>TRBV19|NA|TRBJ1-5|NA|13
ASSSRGVSDMAQH
>TRBV7-3|TRBD2|TRBJ2-7|NA|15
ASSLLAGGRFSYEQY
>TRBV4-2|TRBD2|TRBJ2-1|NA|13
ASSQGLAENNEQF
>TRBV19|NA|TRBJ1-5|few|11
ASSSLLGQPQH
>TRBV7-2|NA|TRBJ1-1|NA|12
ASRRDGEGAEAF
>TRBV6-1|NA|TRBJ2-7|NA|11
ASSRTATYEQY
>TRBV6-1|TRBD1|TRBJ1-2|NA|12
ASSERGRGLGYT
>TRBV2|TRBD1|TRBJ1-1|NA|12
ASSTDRVGTEAF
>TRBV7-3|TRBD2|TRBJ2-1|NA|14
ASSGSAGGPFNEQF
>TRBV6-5|NA|TRBJ1-2|once|12
ASRRGVKNYGYT
>TRBV7-8|TRBD1|TRBJ2-7|NA|16
ASSPRLRRQGMSYEQY
>TRBV28|TRBD2|TRBJ2-1|NA|14
ASSGGLAGTVNEQF
>TRBV11-2|TRBD1|TRBJ2-5|NA|13
ASSLGQGGWETQY
>TRBV15|NA|TRBJ2-3|NA|15
ATSREIVTGEGDTQY
>TRBV6-4|NA|TRBJ2-1|NA|10
ASSDVSNEQF
>TRBV19|TRBD2|TRBJ2-7|NA|16
ASSIALAGRTSSYEQY
>TRBV7-2|NA|TRBJ1-5|NA|13
ASSSRAGGNQPQH
>TRBV10-2|NA|TRBJ2-7|NA|13
ASRDFGQRFYEQY
>TRBV5-5|NA|TRBJ1-2|NA|10
ASSRDLYGYT
>TRBV7-9|NA|TRBJ2-5|NA|13
ASSSSAPGRETQY
>TRBV4-2|NA|TRBJ2-5|NA|13
ASSLGVRAGETQY